These T cell receptor beta chains were read from a single sample in a study of T cell repertoires in cytomegalovirus infection. Via MiXCR, TCRdb re-called the reads, giving one row per CDR3 protein. Of a few hundred thousand distinct CDR3 sequences listed, 17% are singletons. The sequenced sample consisted of CD8+ T cells from PBMCs. The origin of the receptors is a human donor in good health (CMV status not recorded). Some clones in this sample may be carry-over from other donors' samples. Each CDR3 is given with its conserved first and last residue. A D gene is named only where the DNA matches it firmly. A clone size is listed for some rows: how often the clone was seen (once, few, many), or a class if it is expanded.

.,few,TRBV28,TRBJ2-1,CASSSHKGGPYNEQFF,TGTGCCAGCAGTTCTCACAAGGGGGGGCCCTACAATGAGCAGTTCTTC
.,many,TRBV28,TRBJ2-7,CASSLDSHEQYF,TGTGCCAGCAGTTTAGACTCCCACGAGCAGTACTTC
.,many,TRBV12-3/TRBV12-4,TRBJ2-7,CASSFGTSYEQYF,TGTGCCAGCAGCTTCGGGACTTCCTACGAGCAGTACTTC
.,many,TRBV5-5,TRBJ1-2,CASSLGGANYGYTF,TGTGCCAGCAGCTTGGGAGGAGCTAACTATGGCTACACCTTC
.,many,TRBV7-9,TRBJ1-1,CASSFRETEAFF,TGTGCCAGCAGCTTCCGAGAGACTGAAGCTTTCTTT
.,.,TRBV29-1,TRBJ1-1,CSVQEGNIEAFF,TGCAGCGTCCAGGAGGGGAACATTGAAGCTTTCTTT
.,many,TRBV7-6,TRBJ2-1,CASSFSGRNEQFF,TGTGCCAGCAGCTTTTCGGGAAGGAATGAGCAGTTCTTC
.,few,TRBV2,TRBJ2-6,CASSDGGSGANVLTF,TGTGCCAGCAGTGACGGAGGATCTGGGGCCAACGTCCTGACTTTC
TRBD1,.,TRBV10-3,TRBJ2-1,CAISADRASYNEQFF,TGTGCCATCAGTGCTGACAGGGCGTCCTACAATGAGCAGTTCTTC
.,.,TRBV29-1,TRBJ2-7,CSVEAPMEEQYF,TGCAGCGTTGAAGCCCCAATGGAGGAGCAGTACTTC
.,.,TRBV9,TRBJ2-2,CASSVGGGPGELFF,TGTGCCAGCAGCGTAGGGGGGGGGCCCGGGGAGCTGTTTTTT
.,many,TRBV7-2,TRBJ2-2,CASSSTTSRTGELFF,TGTGCCAGCAGCTCAACGACAAGCAGAACCGGGGAGCTGTTTTTT
TRBD1,many,TRBV27,TRBJ2-1,CASSLLTGGNEQFF,TGTGCCAGCAGTTTGCTCACAGGGGGCAATGAGCAGTTCTTC
.,.,TRBV6-2/TRBV6-3,TRBJ1-1,CASSHLILGNTEAFF,TGTGCCAGCAGCCACTTGATTTTGGGGAACACTGAAGCTTTCTTT
.,few,TRBV7-6,TRBJ1-1,CASSLAWAVNTEAFF,TGTGCCAGCAGCTTAGCTTGGGCAGTGAACACTGAAGCTTTCTTT
.,many,TRBV7-9,TRBJ1-1,CASIEATYTEAFF,TGTGCCAGCATTGAAGCCACCTACACTGAAGCTTTCTTT
.,.,TRBV12-5,TRBJ1-1,CASALMGGYTEAFF,TGTGCTAGTGCCCTTATGGGGGGCTACACTGAAGCTTTCTTT
.,.,TRBV6-5,TRBJ2-3,CASSFGLSPGDTQYF,TGTGCCAGCAGTTTTGGACTATCACCAGGGGATACGCAGTATTTT
TRBD2,few,TRBV28,TRBJ2-3,CATTQAGWGDTQYF,TGTGCCACCACCCAAGCGGGGTGGGGAGATACGCAGTATTTT
TRBD1,few,TRBV28,TRBJ1-5,CASRDQQGALGYSNQPQHF,TGTGCCAGCAGGGACCAACAGGGGGCTCTTGGTTATAGCAATCAGCCCCAGCATTTT
.,few,TRBV28,TRBJ2-2,CASRGREGNTGELFF,TGTGCCAGCCGGGGGAGAGAGGGGAACACCGGGGAGCTGTTTTTT
.,.,TRBV5-1,TRBJ2-7,CASSLEGHVSYEQYF,TGCGCCAGCAGCTTGGAGGGGCATGTATCCTACGAGCAGTACTTC
TRBD2,many,TRBV7-8,TRBJ2-7,CASRGSGTSGGVRYEQYF,TGTGCCAGCAGAGGGTCCGGGACTAGCGGGGGGGTTCGGTACGAGCAGTACTTC
.,.,TRBV11-2,TRBJ2-7,CASSLDVGGASYEQYF,TGTGCCAGCAGCTTAGATGTCGGGGGAGCCTCCTACGAGCAGTACTTC
.,many,TRBV6-1,TRBJ2-7,CASSEILGVLNEQYF,TGTGCCAGCAGTGAAATATTGGGGGTTCTGAACGAGCAGTACTTC
TRBD2,.,TRBV2,TRBJ2-1,CASSDSSGGSSYNEQFF,TGTGCCAGCAGTGATTCTAGCGGGGGAAGCTCCTACAATGAGCAGTTCTTC
.,few,TRBV29-1,TRBJ1-1,CSVEGKGNTEAFF,TGCAGCGTTGAAGGGAAGGGGAACACTGAAGCTTTCTTT
TRBD2,few,TRBV27,TRBJ2-1,CAAGLSEEQFF,TGTGCAGCGGGGTTGAGTGAAGAGCAGTTCTTC
TRBD2,many,TRBV7-6,TRBJ2-1,CASSPSWSGGHSYNEQFF,TGTGCCAGCAGCCCCTCCTGGAGCGGGGGACACTCCTACAATGAGCAGTTCTTC
.,many,TRBV7-6,TRBJ1-1,CASSLQMNTEAFF,TGTGCCAGCAGCTTACAGATGAACACTGAAGCTTTCTTT
.,.,TRBV7-3,TRBJ2-1,CASSSEGGVGYNEQFF,TGTGCCAGCAGCTCCGAAGGGGGTGTCGGGTACAATGAGCAGTTCTTC
.,few,TRBV29-1,TRBJ2-2,CSVEDPLSEKRGTGELFF,TGCAGCGTTGAAGATCCGTTATCGGAGAAGCGTGGCACCGGGGAGCTGTTTTTT
TRBD1,many,TRBV19,TRBJ2-7,CASSGTGAYEQYF,TGTGCCAGCAGCGGGACAGGGGCGTACGAGCAGTACTTC
.,.,TRBV20-1,TRBJ2-7,CSGTPPLEYEQYF,TGCAGTGGGACACCCCCCTTAGAATACGAGCAGTACTTC
.,.,TRBV5-6,TRBJ2-7,CASSLVTAIGEQYF,TGTGCCAGCAGCTTGGTTACCGCGATTGGGGAGCAGTACTTC
TRBD2,.,TRBV13,TRBJ2-5,CASSLAGTSGGRQETQYF,TGTGCCAGCAGCTTAGCAGGGACTAGCGGGGGAAGACAAGAGACCCAGTACTTC
.,many,TRBV12-3/TRBV12-4,TRBJ2-3,CASSLRGPTDTQYF,TGTGCCAGCAGTTTACGGGGGCCCACAGATACGCAGTATTTT
.,few,TRBV2,TRBJ1-1,CASISAGENTEAFF,TGTGCCAGCATCTCGGCTGGTGAGAACACTGAAGCTTTCTTT
TRBD2,.,TRBV5-6,TRBJ2-1,CASSEGLDGDEQFF,TGTGCCAGCAGCGAGGGACTAGACGGCGATGAGCAGTTCTTC
.,few,TRBV29-1,TRBJ2-5,CSVDGAGEAETQYF,TGCAGCGTTGATGGAGCAGGGGAAGCAGAGACCCAGTACTTC
.,few,TRBV2,TRBJ2-2,CASSEFRGTTNTGELFF,TGTGCCAGCAGTGAGTTTCGGGGGACAACAAACACCGGGGAGCTGTTTTTT
TRBD1,few,TRBV7-9,TRBJ2-1,CASSPDRVYNEQFF,TGTGCCAGCAGCCCGGACAGGGTATACAATGAGCAGTTCTTC
TRBD2,few,TRBV20-1,TRBJ2-7,CSARERGGGLTYEQYF,TGCAGTGCTAGAGAAAGGGGCGGGGGTTTAACCTACGAGCAGTACTTC
.,.,TRBV19,TRBJ2-2,CASSFYGELFF,TGTGCCAGTAGCTTTTACGGGGAGCTGTTTTTT
.,.,TRBV4-3,TRBJ1-4,CASSQAKRGGMSTNEKLFF,TGCGCCAGCAGCCAAGCGAAGCGGGGAGGGATGTCAACTAATGAAAAACTGTTTTTT
.,.,TRBV20-1,TRBJ2-7,CSARDMGGGVYEQYF,TGCAGTGCTAGAGATATGGGGGGGGGCGTCTACGAGCAGTACTTC
TRBD1,many,TRBV11-2,TRBJ2-5,CASSLAPSPGTGGRETQYF,TGTGCCAGCAGCTTAGCGCCAAGTCCCGGGACAGGGGGCCGGGAGACCCAGTACTTC
.,many,TRBV7-9,TRBJ1-2,CASSLLLREWGYGYTF,TGTGCCAGCAGCTTATTGCTGAGGGAATGGGGTTATGGCTACACCTTC
.,many,TRBV19,TRBJ2-1,CASSTRAGGGYNEQFF,TGTGCCAGTAGTACCAGGGCAGGGGGAGGATACAATGAGCAGTTCTTC
.,.,TRBV27,TRBJ2-5,CASSPWGIEETQYF,TGTGCCAGCAGCCCCTGGGGGATAGAAGAGACCCAGTACTTC
TRBD1,many,TRBV7-2,TRBJ1-1,CASSLATGGIVNTEAFF,TGTGCCAGCAGCTTAGCGACAGGGGGCATCGTGAACACTGAAGCTTTCTTT